The 32 T cell receptor beta chains below were found in one sample sequenced in a study of shared clonotypes between healthy human individuals. Sequenced by immunoSEQ multiplex PCR; TCRdb stores in-frame clones only, minus some. The data show some 650,000 clones, with 97% seen just once and about 0.06% held by the top ten. Material for sequencing was naive CD4+ T cells sorted from blood. Subset described: CD45RA+ positively selected. These receptors all stem from a woman aged 25 to 39 in good health.

The chain has TRBV13 and TRBJ1-5; TRBD1 might be the D (5 bases). CDR3 size: 13 residues. Germline CDR1 reads PRHDT; CDR2 reads FYEKMQ (reference sequence). With 5 bases removed from V and 4 bases from J, the gap between germline ends came to 9 bases. The chain's CDR3 is CASSQGENQPQHF. CDR3 in DNA: TGTGCCAGCAGCCAGGGCGAAAATCAGCCCCAGCATTTT. Full variable domain (rest looked up from reference TRBV13 and TRBJ1-5): AAGVIQSPRHLIKEKRETATLKCYPIPRHDTVYWYQQGPGQDPQFLISFYEKMQSDKGSIPDRFSAQQFSDYHSELNMSSLELGDSALYFCASSQGENQPQHFGDGTRLSIL.

The gene calls are TRBV13 and TRBJ2-7, with 9 bases aligning to TRBD1. V lost 2 bases, J lost 3 bases, and 8 bases stayed unmatched. The V gene's germline CDR1 is PRHDT and CDR2 FYEKMQ (reference sequence). This CDR3 is 16 amino acids long. In nucleotides, the CDR3 is TGTGCCAGCAGCTTAACGGGACAGGGCGGGGACTACGAGCAGTACTTC. Translating it yields CASSLTGQGGDYEQYF.

The rearrangement joins TRBV28 to TRBJ2-7; either TRBD1 or TRBD2 may fit D (5 bases each). CDR3 size: 15 residues. Germline V gives CDR1 MDHEN, CDR2 SYDVKM. V lost 3 bases to trimming and J lost 6 bases, with 18 bases between them. CDR3 residues: CASSFGDHALFEQYF. The CDR3 DNA reads TGTGCCAGCAGTTTCGGGGACCACGCTCTATTCGAGCAGTACTTC. Variable domain in full (rest from reference TRBV28 and TRBJ2-7): DVKVTQSSRYLVKRTGEKVFLECVQDMDHENMFWYRQDPGLGLRLIYFSYDVKMKEKGDIPEGYSVSREKKERFSLILESASTNQTSMYLCASSFGDHALFEQYFGPGTRLTVT.

The chain carries TRBV11-1 and TRBJ2-1, with TRBD2 matching 9 bases. The CDR3 has 14 amino acids. Germline-derived CDR1 and CDR2 are SGHAT and FQDESV (reference sequence). The trim removed 5 bases at V and 5 bases at J, leaving 4 bases unmatched. The CDR3: CASSRLAVHNEQFF. The CDR3 nucleotides are TGTGCCAGCAGCCGACTAGCGGTCCACAATGAGCAGTTCTTC.

The J gene is TRBJ1-2, the V gene TRBV10-3, with D maybe TRBD1 (5 bases). Trimming shortened V by 9 bases and J by 7 bases, and 18 bases separated the two germline ends. The CDR3 runs to 13 residues. The V gene's germline CDR1 is ENHRY and CDR2 SYGVKD. CDR3 nucleotides: TGTGCCATTGCAGGGTACCCGCTGTCTGGCTACACCTTC. It is translated as CAIAGYPLSGYTF.

This clone was recorded once. J is TRBJ1-1 and V is TRBV27, with D possibly matching TRBD1 (6 bases). Germline V CDR1 and CDR2: MNHEY, SMNVEV (reference sequence). V lost 9 bases to trimming and J lost 4 bases, with 18 bases between them. The CDR3 is made up of 14 amino acids. The CDR3 spells CASHQTGLLTEAFF. CDR3 bases: TGTGCCAGTCATCAAACAGGGTTGCTCACTGAAGCTTTCTTT.

CDR3 sequence reads: CASSAGQAPSEQYF. DNA of the CDR3: TGCGCCAGCAGTGCAGGACAGGCCCCTTCCGAGCAGTACTTC. V and J are TRBV10-1 and TRBJ2-7, with 7 positions matching TRBD1. The CDR3 length is 14 residues. V lost 4 bases and J lost 6; bases outside the gene matches: 9. Germline CDR1 WNHNN, CDR2 SYGVQD (reference sequence).

The CDR3 DNA is TGTGCCAGCAGTTACTCAACTCCGGCCCTAGAGACCCAGTACTTC. It codes for CASSYSTPALETQYF. The chain combines TRBV6-5 with TRBJ2-5; D gene uncertain. Trimming took off 0 bases at V and 4 bases at J, with 12 bases between the two ends. Germline lookup yields CDR1 MNHEY and CDR2 SVGAGI. The CDR3 is 15 amino acids.

This clone was seen once. This chain joins TRBV5-1 and TRBJ2-3; D possibly uses TRBD1 or TRBD2 (5 bases each). The germline gives CDR1 SGHRS, CDR2 YFSETQ. V shed 0 bases and J shed 6 bases, with 11 bases lying between them. This CDR3 region has 14 residues. CDR3 residues: CASSLGGPQDTQYF. The CDR3 nucleotides read TGCGCCAGCAGCTTGGGGGGACCTCAGGATACGCAGTATTTT.

The J gene is TRBJ2-3, the V gene TRBV5-1; 10 bases map to TRBD2. CDR3 size: 15 residues. Germline V gene lookup returns CDR1 SGHRS and CDR2 YFSETQ. V dropped 2 bases and J dropped 4; count of bases not matched to a gene: 4. The CDR3 sequence is CASSLAGGGADTQYF. Written as DNA, the CDR3 is TGCGCCAGCAGCTTAGCGGGAGGGGGCGCAGATACGCAGTATTTT.

This chain connects TRBV7-3 to TRBJ2-7; D unresolved. Germline V gene sequence: CDR1 SGHTA, CDR2 FQGTGA. The V and J ends lost 3 bases and 5 bases respectively, with 14 bases between them. CDR3 length: 14 residues. The CDR3 sequence: CASSFRQKIDEQYF. In DNA, the CDR3 is TGTGCCAGCAGCTTCAGGCAAAAGATCGACGAGCAGTACTTC.

The chain combines TRBV7-2 with TRBJ2-5, with D possibly matching TRBD1 (6 bases). The V and J ends lost 5 bases and 5 bases respectively, with 15 bases between them. Germline CDR1 and CDR2: SGHTA and FQGNSA. This CDR3 has 14 residues. This CDR3 reads CASSLYRVGETQYF. The CDR3 DNA is TGTGCCAGCAGCCTGTACAGGGTGGGGGAGACCCAGTACTTC. Based on the CDR3 plus reference TRBV7-2 and TRBJ2-5, the full variable domain is GAGVSQSPSNKVTEKGKDVELRCDPISGHTALYWYRQSLGQGLEFLIYFQGNSAPDKSGLPSDRFSAERTGGSVSTLTIQRTQQEDSAVYLCASSLYRVGETQYFGPGTRLLVL.

The CDR3 here is CAWASSYEQYF. In DNA, the CDR3 is TGTGCCTGGGCGAGCTCCTACGAGCAGTACTTC. The chain is built from TRBV30 and TRBJ2-5; D is ambiguous. The J call may be wrong; the DNA end is better matched by TRBJ2-7. The CDR3 has 11 residues. CDR1 GTSNPN and CDR2 SVGIG come from the germline V gene (reference sequence).

This clone was seen once. The J gene is TRBJ2-3, the V gene TRBV2, with TRBD2 identical over 10 bases. Germline CDR1 reads SNHLY; CDR2 reads FYNNEI. J was trimmed by 5 bases and V by 2 bases; bases with no gene match: 7. This CDR3 comprises 16 residues. CDR3 sequence: CASSELAGVPGDTQYF. DNA for the CDR3: TGTGCCAGCAGTGAACTAGCGGGAGTTCCGGGAGATACGCAGTATTTT. Drawing the rest from reference TRBV2 and TRBJ2-3, the complete variable domain is EPEVTQTPSHQVTQMGQEVILRCVPISNHLYFYWYRQILGQKVEFLVSFYNNEISEKSEIFDDQFSVERPDGSNFTLKIRSTKLEDSAMYFCASSELAGVPGDTQYFGPGTRLTVL.

The gene calls are TRBV7-9 and TRBJ1-1, with D perhaps TRBD1 (5 bases). The CDR3 runs to 15 residues. The germline V gene encodes CDR1 SEHNR and CDR2 FQNEAQ (reference sequence). V was trimmed by 4 bases and J by 0 bases, leaving 12 bases between them. The CDR3 DNA sequence: TGTGCCAGCAGCTCTTTGGGACGTATGAACACTGAAGCTTTCTTT. Its protein product is CASSSLGRMNTEAFF.

The chain joins TRBV18 to TRBJ1-1; 10 positions match TRBD1. Germline CDR1 is KGHSH and CDR2 is LQKENI. This CDR3 is 16 amino acids long. Trimming at V came to 4 bases and at J to 3 bases, leaving 8 bases not matched to a gene. The CDR3, as DNA: TGTGCCAGCTCACGGACTCGACAGGGGGCGGACACTGAAGCTTTCTTT. This sequence encodes CASSRTRQGADTEAFF.

The chain recombines TRBV30 with TRBJ2-7; D possibly corresponds to TRBD1 (6 bases). V lost 1 base, J lost 0 bases, and 16 bases lay in between. CDR1 is GTSNPN and CDR2 is SVGIG in the germline V gene (reference sequence). This CDR3 has 16 amino acids. CDR3: CAWSGYGGLSSYEQYF. The DNA for the CDR3 is TGTGCCTGGAGTGGCTATGGGGGCCTGAGCTCCTACGAGCAGTACTTC.

The V and J genes are TRBV5-1 and TRBJ1-3, with D perhaps matching TRBD1 (5 bases). Deletions cut 4 bases from V and 3 bases from J, with 17 bases between. In germline, CDR1 is SGHRS, CDR2 YFSETQ. This CDR3 is built from 16 residues. This chain's CDR3 is CASSVGLGAVGNTIYF. In DNA form, the CDR3 reads TGCGCCAGCAGCGTCGGGTTAGGGGCAGTTGGAAACACCATATATTTT.

The V call is TRBV10-3, the J call TRBJ2-1, with TRBD2 matching over 14 bases. This CDR3 contains 14 residues. Germline V gene sequence: CDR1 ENHRY, CDR2 SYGVKD. Trimming took 11 bases from V and 8 from J; bases not matched to a gene: 8. CDR3 in DNA: TGTGCCTCGACCGGGACTAGCGGGAGTTATGAGCAGTTCTTC. Amino acids: CASTGTSGSYEQFF.

CDR3 sequence reads: CASSSPGLAGDNEQFF. The CDR3 DNA is TGCGCCAGCAGCTCGCCTGGACTAGCGGGAGACAATGAGCAGTTCTTC. The chain links TRBV5-1 to TRBJ2-1; the match to TRBD2 covers 13 bases. With V trimmed by 3 bases and J by 5 bases, 5 bases remained unmatched. Germline lookup yields CDR1 SGHRS and CDR2 YFSETQ. The CDR3 extends over 16 amino acids.

The chain is built from TRBV18 and TRBJ2-5; D assignment may be TRBD1 or TRBD2 (5 bases each). The CDR3 spans 13 residues. The V end lost 2 bases, the J end lost 5 bases, and 9 bases lay between the germline ends. Germline V gives CDR1 KGHSH, CDR2 LQKENI. This CDR3 is CASSPAWGETQYF. The CDR3 region has the DNA TGTGCCAGCTCACCAGCGTGGGGGGAGACCCAGTACTTC.

This sequence joins TRBV5-4 and TRBJ2-5; 14 nucleotides line up with TRBD2. The germline V gene has CDR1 SGHNT and CDR2 YYREEE (reference sequence). After removal of 3 bases from V and 4 bases from J, the junction contained 8 bases not matched to a gene. The CDR3 totals 17 residues. The CDR3 protein is CASSSRTSGRIGETQYF. CDR3 sequence (DNA): TGTGCCAGCAGCTCCAGGACTAGCGGGAGGATCGGAGAGACCCAGTACTTC.

This rearrangement joins TRBV7-9 to TRBJ2-3; D is perhaps TRBD1 or TRBD2 (5 bases each). This CDR3 has 13 residues. The germline V and J ends were trimmed by 6 bases and 5 bases, with 12 bases remaining between them. CDR1 and CDR2 from the germline V gene are SEHNR and FQNEAQ (reference sequence). The CDR3 is CASSFSGGDTQYF. CDR3 nucleotide sequence: TGTGCCAGCAGTTTTTCTGGGGGAGATACGCAGTATTTT.

The genes are TRBV5-5 and TRBJ2-7; TRBD1 matches 12 bases. V trimming: 4 bases; J trimming: 2 bases; junction bases outside the gene matches: 4. This CDR3 is built from 15 residues. The germline V gene encodes CDR1 SGHKS and CDR2 YYEKEE (reference sequence). The DNA for the CDR3 is TGTGCCAGCAGCCATGGGACAGGGGGCACCTACGAGCAGTACTTC. This translates into CASSHGTGGTYEQYF.

The chain joins TRBV11-2 to TRBJ2-2, with 8 bases identical to TRBD2. The V gene's germline CDR1 is SGHAT and CDR2 FQNNGV. The junction had 9 bases not matched to a gene; V was cut back by 4 bases and J by 2 bases. The CDR3 is 17 amino acids. Written as DNA, the CDR3 is TGTGCCAGCAGCTCCATATCGCGGGGGGCCAACACCGGGGAGCTGTTTTTT. Its translation: CASSSISRGANTGELFF.

The chain has TRBV6-5 and TRBJ2-5, with D perhaps assigned TRBD1 or TRBD2 (6 bases each). The V and J ends lost 5 bases and 5 bases respectively, with 12 bases between them. The CDR3 consists of 13 residues. Looked up from germline, CDR1 is MNHEY and CDR2 is SVGAGI. This chain's CDR3 is CASSPQGGETQYF. DNA of the CDR3: TGTGCCAGCAGTCCACAGGGAGGTGAGACCCAGTACTTC.

The rearrangement uses TRBV18 and TRBJ2-2; the D gene is possibly TRBD2 (6 bases). The CDR3 consists of 16 residues. The germline gives CDR1 KGHSH, CDR2 LQKENI. Trimming stripped 3 bases from V and 1 base from J, with 12 bases between. CDR3 sequence: CASSPRAGLNTGELFF. In DNA form, the CDR3 reads TGTGCCAGCTCACCGAGGGCGGGGTTGAACACCGGGGAGCTGTTTTTT.

The chain links TRBV10-1 to TRBJ2-7; tentative D call: TRBD2 (5 bases). CDR1 is WNHNN, CDR2 SYGVQD, per germline (reference sequence). With 6 bases removed from V and 5 bases from J, the gap between germline ends came to 14 bases. The CDR3 extends over 13 amino acids. The CDR3: CASSRTRRDEQYF. The CDR3 DNA reads TGCGCCAGCAGCCGGACCAGGCGGGACGAGCAGTACTTC.

Turning to this clone: Other DNA sequences from this sample encode an identical CDR3 as well. This rearrangement joins TRBV10-3 to TRBJ1-2; D may be TRBD1 (5 bases). Between the trimmed V and J ends, which lost 0 bases and 3 bases, there was a span of 5 bases. Germline CDR1 reads ENHRY; CDR2 reads SYGVKD. The CDR3 totals 13 residues. CDR3 sequence (DNA): TGTGCCATCAGTGAGTCAGGGGACTATGGCTACACCTTC. Its translation: CAISESGDYGYTF.

The chain links TRBV7-9 to TRBJ2-3; 11 bases are a match to TRBD2. Losses at the gene ends were 5 bases for V and 8 bases for J; bases not matched to a gene: 12. Germline CDR1 SEHNR, CDR2 FQNEAQ (reference sequence). This CDR3 spans 16 amino acids. CDR3 protein: CASSPPSGRTCGTQYF. DNA of the CDR3: TGTGCCAGCAGCCCCCCTAGCGGGAGGACTTGTGGTACGCAGTATTTT. The full variable domain, its missing parts supplied by reference TRBV7-9 and TRBJ2-3, is DTGVSQNPRHKITKRGQNVTFRCDPISEHNRLYWYRQTLGQGPEFLTYFQNEAQLEKSRLLSDRFSAERPKGSFSTLEIQRTEQGDSAMYLCASSPPSGRTCGTQYFGPGTRLTVL.

The CDR3 DNA reads TGTGCCAGCAGTTTAAAAGGCTGGTACCAAGAGACCCAGTACTTC. Its protein product is CASSLKGWYQETQYF. The chain is built from TRBV28 and TRBJ2-5; the D is unclear. V was cut by 2 bases and J by 0 bases, with 10 bases left in between. Germline-derived CDR1 and CDR2 are MDHEN and SYDVKM. This CDR3 is built from 15 residues.

The rearrangement joins TRBV4-1 to TRBJ2-7; D gene unclear. This CDR3 is 16 amino acids long. Germline V gene sequence: CDR1 MGHRA, CDR2 YSYEKL. The ends were cut back, 4 bases at V and 7 bases at J, with 23 bases in the middle. The CDR3: CASSPSKTNAVSEQYF. In nucleotides, the CDR3 is TGCGCCAGCAGCCCCTCAAAGACAAACGCAGTGAGTGAGCAGTACTTC.